The clone carrying this TCR beta chain was seen a few times. As yet, its antigen is unknown. The whole isolated RNA underwent reverse transcription, so sequencing captured expressed TCRB transcripts. An average roughly 3.6 million reads came from naive, central memory and regulatory T cell samples. Using immunoSEQ multiplex PCR, the repertoire was profiled, and TCRdb retains in-frame clones only, with some absent. The sample yields 640,000 or so clones, roughly an eighth seen once. These data originate in a study of beta chain features in type 1 diabetes. Study in general: Sorted cells examined across all samples numbered roughly 99,000,000. Regarding the study as a whole: In every one of the four CD4+ subsets, TCRB CDR3s were moderately but significantly shorter in Type 1 diabetes patients. Fewer junction insertions and more nucleotide deletions appeared in type 1 diabetes patients. The cDNA sequencing approach could over-represent high-TCR-expressing cells.

Germline V lookup: CDR1 SGHTA, CDR2 FQGNSA. Between the trimmed V and J ends, which lost 0 bases and 5 bases, there was a span of 7 bases. There are 14 residues in the CDR3. The sequencing sample was made of naive CD4+ T cells from blood. The chain combines TRBV7-2 with TRBJ2-2; tentatively, D is TRBD1 (5 bases). This receptor was obtained from a young man with type 1 diabetes. CDR3 bases: TGTGCCAGCAGCTTAGCCCGACAGACCGGGGAGCTGTTTTTT. The encoded protein is CASSLARQTGELFF.